The 3 T cell receptor beta chains in this list originate from one sample, sequenced in a study of vaccination effects on CD4 cells after COVID-19. Here immunoSEQ multiplex PCR was the method, and the copy in TCRdb shows in-frame clones only, minus some. The sample lists approximately 47,000 clones, just over 70% occurring once. Culture proceeded for roughly ten days, and CD4+ T cells were then isolated. Every participant took two doses of the BNT162b2 or mRNA-1273 vaccine. Which antigens these TCRs recognize remains unknown. Source: CD4+ T cells from PBMCs cultured without peptide, taken after COVID-19 vaccination. Receptors were obtained from a human donor who received a COVID-19 vaccine.

CDR3 loop: CASSRQGNTEAFF. The CDR3, as DNA: TGTGCCAGCAGCCGACAGGGGAACACTGAAGCTTTCTTT. The chain has TRBV3-1 (or the pseudogene TRBV3-2) and TRBJ1-1; TRBD1 matches at 7 bases. Germline assignment: CDR1 LGHDT and CDR2 YNNKEL (reference sequence). The V segment lost 4 bases and the J segment 1 base; nucleotides outside the gene matches: 0. The CDR3 is 13 residues long.

The chain employs TRBV27 and TRBJ1-6; D not resolved. The germline gives CDR1 MNHEY, CDR2 SMNVEV (reference sequence). The CDR3 has 15 amino acids. V shed 3 bases and J shed 6 bases, with 12 bases lying between them. The CDR3 sequence: CASSLSLSANSPLHF. The CDR3 DNA follows: TGTGCCAGCAGTTTGAGTTTGAGCGCTAATTCACCCCTCCACTTT.

V and J are TRBV6-5 and TRBJ1-2; D gene uncertain. The CDR3 is made up of 13 amino acids. Germline CDR1 and CDR2: MNHEY and SVGAGI. Trimming removed 8 bases at V and 8 bases at J, with 18 bases between. The CDR3 coding sequence is TGTGCCAGCGATCGGACGGCCCTCTTGGGCTACACCTTC. Translated: CASDRTALLGYTF.